This T cell receptor (beta chain) was retrieved from a study of blood T cell repertoires in COVID-19. Only one count was recorded for this clone. The CDR3 sequence is 17 residues long. Germline trimming cut 4 bases from V and 2 bases from J; bases unmatched to any gene: 5. Germline CDR1 is LGHNA and CDR2 is YSLEER. In the source study's methods: The assay estimated nucleated cells by amplifying reference gene primers. Method: immunoSEQ multiplex PCR; TCRdb's copy keeps in-frame clones and lacks some. That table supplies the V and J calls and clone size; D and trimming were determined from the DNA. The top ten clones hold around 5.2% of a sample with about 190,000 clones, 82% of them seen once.

The TCR was taken from a woman in her fifties or sixties with acute COVID-19. Specimen: PBMCs or T cells enriched from blood (not recorded which). J is TRBJ2-6 and V is TRBV4-3, with 10 bases fitting TRBD1. The CDR3 here is CASSPGQGGPGANVLTF. The CDR3 coding sequence is TGCGCCAGCAGCCCCGGACAGGGGGGTCCTGGGGCCAACGTCCTGACTTTC.